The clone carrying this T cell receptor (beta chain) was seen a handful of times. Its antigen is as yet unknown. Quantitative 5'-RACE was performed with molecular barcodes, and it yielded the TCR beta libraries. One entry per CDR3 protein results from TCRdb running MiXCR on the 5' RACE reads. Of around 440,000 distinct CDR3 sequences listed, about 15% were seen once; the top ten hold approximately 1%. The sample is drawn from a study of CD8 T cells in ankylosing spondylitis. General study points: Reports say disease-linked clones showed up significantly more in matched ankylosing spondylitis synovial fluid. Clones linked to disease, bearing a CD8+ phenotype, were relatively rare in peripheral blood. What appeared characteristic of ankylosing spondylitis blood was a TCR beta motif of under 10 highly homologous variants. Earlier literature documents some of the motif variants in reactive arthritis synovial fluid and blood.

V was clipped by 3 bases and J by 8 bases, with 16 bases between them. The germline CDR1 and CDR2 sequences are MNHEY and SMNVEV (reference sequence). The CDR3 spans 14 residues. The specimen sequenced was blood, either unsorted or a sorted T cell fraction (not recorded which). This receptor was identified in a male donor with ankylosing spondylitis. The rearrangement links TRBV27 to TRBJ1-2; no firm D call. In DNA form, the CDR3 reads TGTGCCAGCAGTTTGCTCCACCCGGAGACCGGCTACACCTTC. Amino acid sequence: CASSLLHPETGYTF.